The clone carrying this T cell receptor beta chain turned up a few times. This specimen belongs to a study of T-cell memory formation after mild COVID-19. Study in general: TCR clusters were mostly donor specific.

Germline CDR1 is SQVTM and CDR2 is ANQGSEA. V was shortened by 4 bases and J by 1 base, with 16 bases between the two germline ends. The CDR3 contains 15 residues. TCRdb re-called the 5' RACE reads through MiXCR, storing one row per CDR3 protein. Of approximately 300,000 distinct CDR3 sequences in the sample, approximately 8.4% are singletons; the top ten hold around a fifth. This chain connects TRBV29-1 to TRBJ1-1; perhaps TRBD1 as D (5 bases). Sequences were obtained from PBMCs or a T cell subset sorted from them (not recorded which). This sequence was found in a young man who had mild COVID-19 (a few samples of this study predate the infection). Cell type and time point are not known. The CDR3 sequence is CSVVHRITGNTEAFF. The DNA for the CDR3 is TGCAGCGTTGTGCACCGAATTACAGGGAACACTGAAGCTTTCTTT.